This T cell receptor beta chain was obtained from a study of cytomegalovirus exposure and HLA in healthy donors. Regarding the study as a whole: High specificity and sensitivity for cytomegalovirus status were reported for the classifier. A missense DCLRE1C variant was associated with V- and J-gene trimming of TCR beta chains in a later analysis, and an independent cohort replicated the association.

Vbeta (60) and Jbeta (13) primers were used in the PCR. Sequencing used immunoSEQ multiplex PCR; TCRdb keeps in-frame clones, though not all of them. The table shows under 200,000 clones, with 65% to 85% occurring only once. Concerning this clone: Its antigen is still unknown. One end of the junction is discordant with germline, which a read error may explain.

This CDR3 is 8 amino acids long. From germline, CDR1 is SEHNR and CDR2 FQNEAQ (reference sequence). This sequence originates from a woman in her fifties or sixties in good health and CMV-seropositive. The chain joins TRBV7-9 to TRBJ2-5; D is undetermined. Sequences were obtained from PBMCs. CDR3 amino acids: CSSSLTNF. The CDR3 DNA is TGTTCCAGCAGCTTAACTAACTTC.